One and the same sample provided the 17 T cell receptor beta chains below, sequenced in a study of blood T cell repertoires in COVID-19. Clones were read by immunoSEQ multiplex PCR, and TCRdb kept only the in-frame ones, dropping some. Of around 260,000 clones in the sample, roughly 80% are singletons; the top ten hold more than 15%. The specimen was peripheral blood. These receptors came from a person aged 65-85 years with COVID-19, enrolled during active disease.

This clone was found a few times. This chain links TRBV6-6 with TRBJ2-7; D may be TRBD2 (6 bases). Trimming left V 2 bases short and J 5 bases short, with 13 bases between. The V gene's germline CDR1 is MNHNY and CDR2 SVGAGI (reference sequence). The CDR3 totals 14 residues. The CDR3 bases are TGTGCCAGCAGTTACATGTGGGAGGTAGACGAGCAGTACTTC. It codes for CASSYMWEVDEQYF.

The rearrangement links TRBV28 to TRBJ1-6; D is unclear. This CDR3 region has 12 residues. The germline V gene encodes CDR1 MDHEN and CDR2 SYDVKM. V lost 2 bases and J lost 8, with 4 bases in between. The CDR3 bases are TGTGCCAGCAGTTTACTGTATTCACCCCTCCACTTT. Its protein product is CASSLLYSPLHF.

The sample holds a few counts of this clone. V usage is TRBV7-2 and J usage is TRBJ2-7, with TRBD2 as a possible D gene (5 bases). V shed 3 bases and J shed 7 bases, with 13 bases lying between them. Germline V gives CDR1 SGHTA, CDR2 FQGNSA. This CDR3 contains 13 residues. CDR3 in DNA: TGTGCCAGCAGCTTCTCGAGAACGGGGGAGCAGTACTTC. It codes for CASSFSRTGEQYF.

The V gene is TRBV5-1, the J gene TRBJ2-7; possible D gene TRBD2, 5 bases. This CDR3 region has 14 residues. Germline CDR1 reads SGHRS; CDR2 reads YFSETQ. V dropped 4 bases and J dropped 4 bases, with 15 bases sitting between them. The CDR3 DNA reads TGCGCCAGCAGCCTCGGAGTGACTAATTACGAGCAGTACTTC. This codes for CASSLGVTNYEQYF.

V and J are TRBV28 and TRBJ2-2; 11 bases align to TRBD2. Germline assignment: CDR1 MDHEN and CDR2 SYDVKM. CDR3 size: 20 residues. The trim removed 8 bases at V and 2 bases at J, leaving 19 bases unmatched. The CDR3 nucleotides read TGTGCCAGCGGACCAATTACGTTCGTCGGGACTAGCGGAAACACCGGGGAGCTGTTTTTT. Translation: CASGPITFVGTSGNTGELFF.

V usage is TRBV6-2 or TRBV6-3 and J usage is TRBJ1-1; 10 bases fit TRBD1. The CDR3 loop spans 14 amino acids. Unmatched junction bases numbered 1, after V lost 3 bases and J lost 3 bases. CDR1 and CDR2 from the germline V gene are MNHEY and SVGEGT. CDR3 sequence reads: CASSYGTGDTEAFF. CDR3 bases: TGTGCCAGCAGTTATGGGACAGGGGACACTGAAGCTTTCTTT.

The V and J genes are TRBV2 and TRBJ2-1, with 9 nucleotides matching TRBD2. CDR3 length: 14 amino acids. The V segment lost 7 bases and the J segment 3 bases; nucleotides outside the gene matches: 4. The germline V gene has CDR1 SNHLY and CDR2 FYNNEI. Here the CDR3 reads CASKGGGVYNEQFF. The DNA of the CDR3 is TGTGCCAGCAAAGGCGGGGGGGTCTACAATGAGCAGTTCTTC.

The chain links TRBV28 to TRBJ2-7; possibly TRBD1 for D (5 bases). Trimming took 7 bases from V and 2 from J, leaving 18 bases between them. Germline V gene sequence: CDR1 MDHEN, CDR2 SYDVKM. This CDR3 is built from 15 residues. The CDR3 nucleotides read TGTGCCAGCACCCCTCTCTCCCTAGGGGCCTACGAGCAGTACTTC. This translates into CASTPLSLGAYEQYF.

The CDR3 loop reads CATLRDRGGTEAFF. CDR3 nucleotides: TGTGCCACCCTCCGGGACAGGGGGGGGACTGAAGCTTTCTTT. The chain couples TRBV10-3 to TRBJ1-1; 11 bases are a match to TRBD1. J lost 5 bases, V lost 10 bases, and 9 bases had no gene match. Germline V gives CDR1 ENHRY, CDR2 SYGVKD. The CDR3 runs 14 residues.

The chain uses TRBV4-1 and TRBJ2-4, with 7 bases lining up with TRBD1. Trimming removed 3 bases from V and 1 base from J; junction bases left unmatched: 3. The CDR3 contains 15 residues. The germline CDR1 and CDR2 sequences are MGHRA and YSYEKL. The CDR3 is CASSQVDRAKNIQYF. CDR3 bases: TGCGCCAGCAGCCAGGTGGACAGGGCCAAAAACATTCAGTACTTC.

J is TRBJ2-7 and V is TRBV7-2; 7 bases are a match to TRBD2. Trimming cost V 5 bases and J 5 bases; bases outside gene matches: 12. There are 15 residues in the CDR3. The V gene's germline CDR1 is SGHTA and CDR2 FQGNSA. As DNA, the CDR3 is TGTGCCAGCAGCCCACAGGCGGGAGAAGCCCACGAGCAGTACTTC. Protein: CASSPQAGEAHEQYF.

The CDR3 region is CASSSKTGAFF. In DNA form, the CDR3 reads TGTGCCAGCAGTTCGAAGACCGGGGCTTTCTTT. V and J are TRBV6-5 and TRBJ1-1; D unclear. V was pared by 4 bases and J by 11 bases, with 11 bases between. Germline-derived CDR1 and CDR2 are MNHEY and SVGAGI. The CDR3 extends over 11 amino acids.

The genes are TRBV5-1 and TRBJ2-5, with 10 bases lining up with TRBD2. The V gene end was trimmed by 4 bases and the J gene end by 4 bases; junction bases not matched to a gene: 4. The germline V gene has CDR1 SGHRS and CDR2 YFSETQ. The CDR3 length is 14 residues. The CDR3 sequence: CASSERGGRETQYF. The CDR3 DNA sequence: TGCGCCAGCAGCGAGCGGGGGGGCCGAGAGACCCAGTACTTC.

The chain carries TRBV3-1 (or the pseudogene TRBV3-2) and TRBJ1-1; TRBD1 matches at 7 bases. With 3 bases clipped from V and 2 bases from J, the junction kept 3 bases outside the gene matches. The CDR3 contains 14 residues. Germline lookup yields CDR1 LGHDT and CDR2 YNNKEL (reference sequence). CDR3 sequence: CASSHRQGNTEAFF. The CDR3 nucleotides read TGTGCCAGCAGCCATAGACAGGGAAACACTGAAGCTTTCTTT.

The chain uses TRBV24-1 and TRBJ1-1; D unclear. Looked up from germline, CDR1 is KGHDR and CDR2 is SFDVKD. CDR3 size: 13 residues. V was pared by 3 bases and J by 5 bases, with 9 bases between. CDR3 residues: CATSDRRWTEAFF. The CDR3 nucleotides are TGTGCCACCAGTGATCGGAGGTGGACTGAAGCTTTCTTT.

The chain couples TRBV6-6 to TRBJ1-1; 7 positions match TRBD1. Germline V lookup: CDR1 MNHNY, CDR2 SVGAGI (reference sequence). V was pared by 5 bases and J by 1 base, with 4 bases of the junction left unmatched. CDR3 size: 14 residues. In DNA form, the CDR3 reads TGTGCCAGCAGTACGGGACAGAGGAACACTGAAGCTTTCTTT. Translating gives CASSTGQRNTEAFF.

The V and J genes are TRBV5-8 and TRBJ2-3; no clear D. The CDR3 has 15 amino acids. Germline assignment: CDR1 SGHTS and CDR2 YDEGEE. Trimming removed 5 bases at V and 0 bases at J, with 13 bases between. CDR3 residues: CASSYLGSSTDTQYF. The CDR3 DNA is TGTGCCAGCAGTTACCTAGGATCTAGCACAGATACGCAGTATTTT.